This T cell receptor (beta chain) was identified during a study of T cells in Graves' hyperthyroidism and ophthalmopathy (dated by TCRdb to between 2018 and 2021). Notes on the research overall: Peripheral blood was collected at initial diagnosis, before any treatment. A discovery cohort of fewer than 110 patients, roughly 45 with Graves' ophthalmopathy and fewer than 65 with stable Graves' hyperthyroidism, was used to find distinguishing TCR V-J signatures. In six Graves' hyperthyroidism patients, the study also compared T-cell repertoires from thyroid tissue with T-cell repertoires from blood. TCR Vbeta CDR3 sequencing of 130 to 150 peripheral blood samples (over 40 ophthalmopathy, around 80 hyperthyroidism and roughly 17 progressor patients) is reported in the paper. Prospective prediction of ophthalmopathy was tested in an independent validation cohort of about 19 hyperthyroidism patients and 15 to 17 patients who later progressed to ophthalmopathy. Once sampling was done, hyperthyroidism patients were given methimazole at a starting dose of 30 mg daily, whereas ophthalmopathy patients were given high-dose intravenous methylprednisolone. The 85 to 100 discovery patients were randomly split 7:3 into training and test sets.

TCR beta CDR3 regions were amplified from RNA transcripts. The TCR CDR3 was subjected to a first round of RT-PCR using the HTBI primer set and the Qiagen OneStep RT-PCR kit. Libraries were constructed in a second round of multiplex PCR, after which size selection and purification were performed. Libraries were sequenced paired-end with 100 bp reads on an Illumina HiSeq2000. Processing in the source paper ran as follows. SOAPnuke was used to process the raw data, removing reads that contained adapters or uncalled bases, had a mean Phred below 15, or lacked an exact match to the constant primer or identifier. COPE v1.2.5 was used to merge high-quality paired reads, and clonotypes were defined as unique nucleotide sequences. MiTCR v1.1 was used to align clonotypes to the IMGT TRBV, TRBD and TRBJ reference segments. The analysis included only V-J combinations with a frequency above 0.0001, which together covered about 99% of the repertoires. A TCS score was defined as the ratio of F50 (clonal expansion) to E x V (chaos), with BLOSUM62-based TCRdist applied between CDR3 peptides within each V-J. Welch's t-statistics and random forest reduced some 510 V-J features to fewer than 15, which were used in a naive Bayes classifier (R e1071). TCRdb redid the processing of the public reads, applying fastp at Q25 and MiXCR, and retained in-frame beta chains. Records with the same CDR3 protein are collapsed into one entry carrying the most frequent genes and DNA. For this entry, the V and J calls and clone size follow TCRdb and not the study's own pipeline. A total of about 360,000 distinct CDR3 sequences appear in this sample, about 13% of them only once. The top ten clones comprise around 20% of the sample.

Hyperthyroidism patients were newly diagnosed, with disease duration under 2 months, and aged 18 to 65 years. Patients with uncontrolled infections, other autoimmune diseases, pregnancy or lactation were excluded. Diagnoses were based on clinical symptoms, serum thyroxine and TRAb, thyroid ultrasound and orbital computed tomography. Blood from progressor patients was drawn when they were first diagnosed with hyperthyroidism, before any ophthalmopathy symptoms appeared. PBMCs were separated from 8 to 10 ml of fresh peripheral blood using Ficoll-Paque density gradient centrifugation. Progressor patients were initially diagnosed with Graves' hyperthyroidism and developed ophthalmopathy during follow-up. Trizol reagent was used to extract total RNA, and RNA quality was then checked on an Agilent 2100 Bioanalyzer. Concerning this clonotype: Its recognized antigen is unknown. No quality values exist for individual bases; no much larger clone is one base distant.

Points the paper makes about the study in general: In validation, the model predicted progression to ophthalmopathy with roughly 70% sensitivity and 72% to 85% specificity, a median of about 6 months before onset. No statistical method was used to fix the sample size in advance, and group allocation was not hidden from the investigators. Ophthalmopathy was separated from stable hyperthyroidism by a 13 V-J signature model, with roughly 88% sensitivity and 81% to 82% specificity obtained in cross-validation and 80%/75% obtained in testing. Most expanded thyroid clonotypes (frequency above 0.001) were also detected in blood, a finding suggesting that blood repertoires may reflect thyroid immune responses.

The sequence was collected from a man aged 25-40 years with Graves' hyperthyroidism that later progressed to Graves' ophthalmopathy. Sequenced material: blood.

The DNA sequence is given as TGTGCCAGCAGCTCATCCAGGCAGGAGACTTTCACAGATACGCAGTATTTT. This encodes CASSSSRQETFTDTQYF. The rearrangement combines TRBV11-2 with TRBJ2-3, with the D gene call left open. Via the germline V gene, CDR1 is SGHAT and CDR2 FQNNGV. The V end loses 4 bases and the J end loses 2 bases, and a stretch of 19 bases separates them. The CDR3 sequence holds 17 residues, the cysteine and phenylalanine included. Left in the record is the CDR3 DNA by itself, 51 bases read in frame from the first base.